Following are 9 T cell receptor beta chains from one sample sequenced in a study of cytomegalovirus exposure and HLA in healthy donors. The study ran its PCR with 60 Vbeta and 13 Jbeta primers. Sequenced by immunoSEQ multiplex PCR; TCRdb stores in-frame clones only, minus some. In the table there are 65,000 to 85,000 clones, 9.5% to 13% of which are singletons. The source material was PBMCs. These receptors all stem from a man aged 60 to 69 in good health and CMV-seropositive.

The V gene is TRBV15, the J gene TRBJ1-2; TRBD1 matches at 8 bases. Germline V gives CDR1 LNHNV, CDR2 YYDKDF (reference sequence). Trimming removed 8 bases from V and 5 bases from J; junction bases left unmatched: 13. The CDR3 runs 15 residues. The CDR3 spells CATFGQGLLGYGYTF. CDR3 in DNA: TGTGCCACCTTCGGACAGGGCCTCCTGGGGTATGGCTACACCTTC.

This clone was observed a few times. This chain uses TRBV6-6 with TRBJ1-5; TRBD1 might be the D (5 bases). The CDR3 totals 15 residues. V was clipped by 2 bases and J by 3 bases, with 11 bases between them. Germline CDR1 reads MNHNY; CDR2 reads SVGAGI (reference sequence). DNA of the CDR3: TGTGCCAGCAGTTACGTCCAGGGCCCCAATCAGCCCCAGCATTTT. The encoded protein is CASSYVQGPNQPQHF.

This clone was observed a few times. This CDR3 is CASSQSTSGVLSTFF. In nucleotides, the CDR3 is TGCGCCAGCAGCCAGTCAACATCGGGGGTTTTGTCGACGTTCTTT. The chain recombines TRBV5-1 with TRBJ1-1, with D tentatively TRBD1 (5 bases). Trimming cost V 4 bases and J 14 bases, with 27 bases left between them. Germline V gene lookup returns CDR1 SGHRS and CDR2 YFSETQ. The CDR3 covers 15 residues.

The sample holds a few counts of this clone. The CDR3 bases are TGTGCCAGCAGGAGGGTGATGGAGCAGTTCTTC. Translated: CASRRVMEQFF. The rearrangement uses TRBV2 and TRBJ2-1, with D possibly matching TRBD2 (5 bases). CDR3 length: 11 amino acids. In germline, CDR1 is SNHLY, CDR2 FYNNEI. With 6 bases removed from V and 10 bases from J, the gap between germline ends came to 10 bases.

V gene TRBV30 combines with J gene TRBJ1-3, with 7 positions matching TRBD1. Germline values: CDR1 GTSNPN, CDR2 SVGIG (reference sequence). The CDR3 has 16 residues. J lost 0 bases, V lost 5 bases, and 10 bases had no gene match. The DNA for the CDR3 is TGTGCCTGGGAGCCCGGGACAGCCTTCTCTGGAAACACCATATATTTT. It translates to CAWEPGTAFSGNTIYF.

The V call is TRBV11-3, the J call TRBJ2-3, with a possible D match to TRBD2 (6 bases). The CDR3 loop spans 13 amino acids. Germline V gene sequence: CDR1 SGHNT, CDR2 YENEEA. The ends were cut back, 8 bases at V and 8 bases at J, with 17 bases in the middle. In nucleotides, the CDR3 is TGTGCCAGCCAATCGGGGGAAGGAGGTACGCAGTATTTT. Protein sequence: CASQSGEGGTQYF.

This chain connects TRBV5-1 to TRBJ2-1; the match to TRBD1 covers 7 bases. CDR1 and CDR2 (germline): SGHRS, YFSETQ. With V trimmed by 2 bases and J by 3 bases, 5 bases remained unmatched. This CDR3 is built from 15 residues. The CDR3 sequence is CASSFTGDGYNEQFF. The CDR3 DNA sequence: TGCGCCAGCAGCTTCACAGGGGACGGCTACAATGAGCAGTTCTTC.

This clone was observed a few times. The chain joins TRBV6-1 to TRBJ1-6; D gene unclear. CDR3 length: 11 amino acids. V lost 5 bases and J 6 bases, leaving 2 bases between the germline ends. CDR1 MNHNS and CDR2 SASEGT come from the germline V gene. CDR3 protein: CASSRNSPLHF. CDR3 DNA: TGTGCCAGCAGTCGTAATTCACCCCTCCACTTT.

This clone was observed a few times. The rearrangement joins TRBV29-1 to TRBJ2-1, with TRBD2 matching 14 bases. Germline values: CDR1 SQVTM, CDR2 ANQGSEA. J was trimmed by 6 bases and V by 4 bases; bases with no gene match: 8. CDR3 length equals 16 residues. Written as DNA, the CDR3 is TGCAGCGTTGGGGGACTAGCGGGGGCCCAGCTCAATGAGCAGTTCTTC. It codes for CSVGGLAGAQLNEQFF.